The clone carrying this T cell receptor beta chain has just a few counts. Antigen specificity is unknown. The CDR3 spans 12 residues. Deletions cut 10 bases from V and 2 bases from J, with 6 bases between. CDR1 and CDR2 from the germline V gene are MNHEY and SVGAGI. The data are from a study of T cells after yellow fever vaccination. Findings and caveats of the study: Re-detected after boosting: most primary clones, 95% to 98% of CD4 and around 86% of CD8.

TCRdb re-called the 5' RACE reads with MiXCR, one entry per CDR3 protein. The data show some 350,000 distinct CDR3 sequences, approximately 5.7% seen once. The clonotype comes from a man aged 30 to 45 who received the YFV17D yellow fever vaccine. The source material was PBMCs, sampled 5 days after the yellow fever booster vaccination. The chain joins TRBV6-5 to TRBJ2-6; D not resolved. The CDR3 DNA is TGTGCCATTGGTGCTGGGGCCAACGTCCTGACTTTC. It specifies CAIGAGANVLTF.